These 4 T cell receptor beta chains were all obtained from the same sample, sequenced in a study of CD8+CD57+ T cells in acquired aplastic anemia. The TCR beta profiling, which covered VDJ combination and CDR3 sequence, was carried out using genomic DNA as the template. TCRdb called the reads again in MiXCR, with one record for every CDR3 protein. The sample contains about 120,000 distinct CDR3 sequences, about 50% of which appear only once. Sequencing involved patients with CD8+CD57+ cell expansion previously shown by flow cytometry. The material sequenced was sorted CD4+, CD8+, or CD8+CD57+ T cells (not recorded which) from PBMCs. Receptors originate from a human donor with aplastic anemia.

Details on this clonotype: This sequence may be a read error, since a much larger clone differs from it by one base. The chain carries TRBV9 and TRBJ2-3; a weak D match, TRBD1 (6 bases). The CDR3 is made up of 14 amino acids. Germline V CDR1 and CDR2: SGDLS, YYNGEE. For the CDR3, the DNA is TGTGCCAGAAGCGTAGGGGGTAACACAGATACGCAGTATTTT. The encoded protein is CARSVGGNTDTQYF.

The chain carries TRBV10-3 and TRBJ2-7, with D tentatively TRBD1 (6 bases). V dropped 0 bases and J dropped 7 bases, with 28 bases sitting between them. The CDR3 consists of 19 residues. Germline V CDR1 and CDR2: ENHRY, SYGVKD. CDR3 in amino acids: CAISESLTEQGAPLAEQYF. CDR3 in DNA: TGTGCCATCAGTGAGTCCCTAACAGAACAGGGTGCCCCTCTGGCAGAGCAGTACTTC.

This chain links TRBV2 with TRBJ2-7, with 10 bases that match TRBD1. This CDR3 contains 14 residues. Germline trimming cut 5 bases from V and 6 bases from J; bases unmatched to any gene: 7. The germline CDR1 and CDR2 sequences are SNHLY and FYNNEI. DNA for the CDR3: TGTGCCAGCAGTTATACTGGACAGGGGGGCGAGCAGTACTTC. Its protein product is CASSYTGQGGEQYF. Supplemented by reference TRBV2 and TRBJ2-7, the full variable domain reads EPEVTQTPSHQVTQMGQEVILRCVPISNHLYFYWYRQILGQKVEFLVSFYNNEISEKSEIFDDQFSVERPDGSNFTLKIRSTKLEDSAMYFCASSYTGQGGEQYFGPGTRLTVT.

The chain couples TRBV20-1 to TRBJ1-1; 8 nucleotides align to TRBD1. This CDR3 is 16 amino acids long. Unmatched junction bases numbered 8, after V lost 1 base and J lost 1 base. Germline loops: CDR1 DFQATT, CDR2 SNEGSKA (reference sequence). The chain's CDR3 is CSARGTDRGANTEAFF. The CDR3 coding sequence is TGCAGTGCTAGAGGCACTGACAGGGGTGCGAACACTGAAGCTTTCTTT.